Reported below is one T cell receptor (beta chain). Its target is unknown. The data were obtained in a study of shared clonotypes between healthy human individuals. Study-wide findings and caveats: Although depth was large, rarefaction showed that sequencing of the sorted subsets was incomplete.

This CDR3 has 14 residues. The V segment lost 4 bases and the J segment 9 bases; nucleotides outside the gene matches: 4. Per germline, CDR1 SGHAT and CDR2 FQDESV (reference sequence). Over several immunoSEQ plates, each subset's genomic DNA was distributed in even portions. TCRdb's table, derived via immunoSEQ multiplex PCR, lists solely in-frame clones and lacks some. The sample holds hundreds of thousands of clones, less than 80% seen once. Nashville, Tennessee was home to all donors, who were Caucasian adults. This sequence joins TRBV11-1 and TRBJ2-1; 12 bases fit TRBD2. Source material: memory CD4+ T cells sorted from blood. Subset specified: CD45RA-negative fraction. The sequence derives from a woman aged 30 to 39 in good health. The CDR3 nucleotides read TGTGCCAGCAGCTGGACTAGCGGGATGGCTGAGCAGTTCTTC. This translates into CASSWTSGMAEQFF.